This T cell receptor beta chain was sequenced in a study of metastatic and nonmetastatic thyroid tumors (dated by TCRdb to about 2020). For the wider study: Repertoires were compared across peripheral blood and tumor or nodule tissue samples from malignant and benign thyroid patients. What the authors observed across the whole study: TCR beta diversity was reported as significantly higher in malignant tumors than in benign nodules, in both blood and tumor samples.

In regard to this clone: It has no known antigen specificity. Base-call qualities are not available, and no considerably larger clone is one nucleotide away.

No treatment had been received by any patient before thyroid surgery. Patient clinical samples collected from about 2011 to 2018 were retrospectively analysed using T-cell receptor beta sequencing. V gives up 11 bases and J gives up 8 bases, and the segment between their germline ends measures 19 bases. Counted from cysteine to phenylalanine, this CDR3 has 13 amino acids. Only the CDR3 part of the read is kept: 39 bases, read in frame from the first base. For CDR1 and CDR2, the germline V gene (reference sequence) lists MNHEY and SMNVEV. Library preparation was by PCR. The sample was run on an Illumina HiSeq 4000. High-throughput sequencing was used to profile the TCR beta-chain CDR3 region of every patient. Regarding the original processing steps: CDR3 differences across clinicopathological groups were used to build a classifier for discriminating distant-metastatic papillary thyroid cancer patients. Repertoire diversity was assessed with the Shannon index, and tumor-blood repertoire similarity with the Morisita-Horn index. TCRdb itself trimmed the public reads at Q25 with fastp, ran MiXCR and retained productive beta chains. The V and J calls shown here were made by TCRdb, not taken from the authors' results. For this sample there are some 25,000 clones; roughly 20% appear just once. Of the sample, about 30% falls within the top ten clones.

This chain is built from TRBV27 and TRBJ2-1, and perhaps TRBD2 as D gene, on 6 matching bases. This TCR was sampled from a male donor with papillary thyroid cancer or a benign thyroid nodule (not recorded which). Some clones in this sample may be carry-over from other donors' samples. Sequencing input: blood. The base sequence is TGTGCCTCCGGGACTTGCGCGTACTATGAGCAGTTCTTC. It translates as CASGTCAYYEQFF.